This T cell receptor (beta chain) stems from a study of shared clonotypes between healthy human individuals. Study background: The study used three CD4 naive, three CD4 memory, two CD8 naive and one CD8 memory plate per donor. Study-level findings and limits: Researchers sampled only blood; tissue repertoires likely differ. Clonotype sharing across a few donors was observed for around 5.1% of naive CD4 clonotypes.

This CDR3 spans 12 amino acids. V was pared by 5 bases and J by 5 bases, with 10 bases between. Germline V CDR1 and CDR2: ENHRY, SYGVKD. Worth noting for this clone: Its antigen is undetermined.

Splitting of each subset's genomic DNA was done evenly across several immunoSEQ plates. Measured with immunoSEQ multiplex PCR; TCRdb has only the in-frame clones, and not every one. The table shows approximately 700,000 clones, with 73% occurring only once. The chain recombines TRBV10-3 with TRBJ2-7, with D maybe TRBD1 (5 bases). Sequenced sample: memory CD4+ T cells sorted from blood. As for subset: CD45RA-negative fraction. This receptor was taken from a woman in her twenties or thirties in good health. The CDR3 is CAISLRADEQYF. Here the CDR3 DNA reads TGTGCCATCAGTCTCAGGGCGGACGAGCAGTACTTC.